This T cell receptor (beta chain) was identified in a study of a mutant IDH1 vaccine in newly diagnosed glioma. Study background: Receipt of radiotherapy, temozolomide, or both preceded the study, and most received both.

Study results and limitations: Pseudoprogression seemingly bore no relation to changes in top peripheral T cell clonotypes.

Method: immunoSEQ multiplex PCR; TCRdb's copy keeps in-frame clones and lacks some. Found here are roughly 43,000 clones, roughly 82% of them singletons; the top ten hold 18%. Looked up from germline, CDR1 is SGHTA and CDR2 is FQGNSA. V was pared by 4 bases and J by 7 bases, with 6 bases of the junction left unmatched. The CDR3 runs to 14 residues. Concerning this clone: The antigen is unknown.

Time point defined: week 47, end of study. One vaccine dose held 300 ug of mutant IDH1 20-mer peptide and came with topical imiquimod. The sequence was obtained from a man between 18 and 29 years old with glioma. Some clones in this sample may be carry-over from other donors' samples. The chain joins TRBV7-2 to TRBJ2-7; 11 bases line up with TRBD2. The sequenced sample was PBMCs, obtained from a glioma patient whose treatment included an IDH1 peptide vaccine. This chain's CDR3 is CASSSLAGGGEQYF. For the CDR3, the DNA is TGTGCCAGCAGCTCTCTAGCGGGAGGTGGAGAGCAGTACTTC.